Sequencing of this T cell receptor beta chain was carried out in a study of identifying expanded T cells in peripheral blood. V gave up 0 bases and J gave up 6 bases, with 7 bases separating them. The CDR3 contains 13 residues. CDR1 is LGHNA and CDR2 is YSLEER in the germline V gene. General study points: Variance in clone template counts between two-week samples significantly increased with total template count across all healthy donors. Over around two and four weeks, about 16 and 19 clones changed, versus 1.2 between replicates.

Method: immunoSEQ multiplex PCR; TCRdb's copy keeps in-frame clones and lacks some. The sample includes more than 75,000 clones, roughly 90% of them seen just once. This clone was observed once. Its antigen is unidentified. Collection occurred without any documented infections or immune events in donors. The V and J genes are TRBV4-3 and TRBJ2-3; D ambiguous. The source of this sequence is a person aged 18 to 70 in good health. The sequenced sample was blood. The CDR3 loop is CASSQDLADTQYF. DNA for the CDR3: TGCGCCAGCAGCCAAGACTTAGCCGATACGCAGTATTTT.